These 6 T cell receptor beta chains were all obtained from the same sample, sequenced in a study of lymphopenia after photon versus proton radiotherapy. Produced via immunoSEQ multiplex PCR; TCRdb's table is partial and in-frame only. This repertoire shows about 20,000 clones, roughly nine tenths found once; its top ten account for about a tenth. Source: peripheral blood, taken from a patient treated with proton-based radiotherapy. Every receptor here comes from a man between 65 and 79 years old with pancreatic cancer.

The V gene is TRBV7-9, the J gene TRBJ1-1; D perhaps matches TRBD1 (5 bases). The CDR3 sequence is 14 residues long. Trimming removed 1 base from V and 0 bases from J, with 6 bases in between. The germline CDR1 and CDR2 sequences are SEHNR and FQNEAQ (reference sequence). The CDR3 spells CASSLGQMNTEAFF. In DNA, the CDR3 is TGTGCCAGCAGCTTAGGACAGATGAACACTGAAGCTTTCTTT.

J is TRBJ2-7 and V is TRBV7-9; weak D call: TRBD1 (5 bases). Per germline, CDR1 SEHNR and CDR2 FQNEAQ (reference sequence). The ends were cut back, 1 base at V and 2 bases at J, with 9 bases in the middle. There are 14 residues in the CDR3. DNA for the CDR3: TGTGCCAGCAGCTTAGTAGGGGCTACCTACGAGCAGTACTTC. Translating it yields CASSLVGATYEQYF.

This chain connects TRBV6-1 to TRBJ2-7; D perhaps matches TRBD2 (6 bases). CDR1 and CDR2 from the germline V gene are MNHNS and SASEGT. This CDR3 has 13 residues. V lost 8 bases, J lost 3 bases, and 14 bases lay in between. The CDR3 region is CASGGRQGYEQYF. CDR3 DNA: TGTGCCAGCGGAGGGAGACAAGGCTACGAGCAGTACTTC.

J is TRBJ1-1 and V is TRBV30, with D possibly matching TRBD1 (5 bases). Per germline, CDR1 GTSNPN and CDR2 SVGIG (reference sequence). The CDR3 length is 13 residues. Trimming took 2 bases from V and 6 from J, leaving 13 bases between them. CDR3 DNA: TGTGCCTGGAGTAGGGGAGGCGTTTCTGAAGCTTTCTTT. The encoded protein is CAWSRGGVSEAFF.

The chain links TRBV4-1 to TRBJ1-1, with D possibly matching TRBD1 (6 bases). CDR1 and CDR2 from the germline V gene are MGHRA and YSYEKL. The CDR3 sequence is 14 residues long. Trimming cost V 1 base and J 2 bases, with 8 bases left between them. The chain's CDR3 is CASSQGTANTEAFF. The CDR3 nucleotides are TGCGCCAGCAGCCAAGGGACAGCAAACACTGAAGCTTTCTTT.

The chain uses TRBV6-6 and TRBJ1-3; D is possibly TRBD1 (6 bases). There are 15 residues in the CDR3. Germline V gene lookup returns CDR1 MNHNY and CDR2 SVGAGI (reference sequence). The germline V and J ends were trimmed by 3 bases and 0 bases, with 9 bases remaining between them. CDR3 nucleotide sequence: TGTGCCAGCAGTTATGACAGGACCTCTGGAAACACCATATATTTT. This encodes CASSYDRTSGNTIYF.